Reported below is one T cell receptor (beta chain). This sample also contains other DNA sequences that code for the same CDR3. The study reverse transcribed the entire isolated RNA, so it sequenced expressed TCRB transcripts. Clones were sequenced by immunoSEQ multiplex PCR, and TCRdb holds only the in-frame ones, with some missing. Of over 700,000 clones in the sample, about a sixth were seen once. These data originate in a study of beta chain features in type 1 diabetes. About the study: On cell yields, gender and age, patients and healthy donors were similar.

Trimming took 5 bases from V and 4 from J, leaving 12 bases between them. The germline V gene encodes CDR1 SEHNR and CDR2 FQNEAQ (reference sequence). This CDR3 region has 13 residues. The V call is TRBV7-9, the J call TRBJ2-7; no clear D. The receptor comes from a woman aged 18-30 years in good health. Sequenced material: naive CD4+ T cells from blood. This CDR3 reads CASSPPAGYEQYF. In DNA, the CDR3 is TGTGCCAGCAGCCCCCCCGCTGGGTACGAGCAGTACTTC.